Following are 12 T cell receptor beta chains from one sample sequenced in a study of T cell responses to AZD1222 COVID-19 vaccine. Measured with immunoSEQ multiplex PCR; TCRdb has only the in-frame clones, and not every one. The sample lists over 150,000 clones, about 91% seen once, with about 4% in the top ten. The source was peripheral blood, collected on day 0 of MenACWY control vaccination. The source of these receptors is an adult in good health.

The V and J genes are TRBV30 and TRBJ2-7; the match to TRBD2 covers 13 bases. The V gene's germline CDR1 is GTSNPN and CDR2 SVGIG (reference sequence). This CDR3 contains 14 residues. V lost 2 bases, J lost 4 bases, and 2 bases stayed unmatched. Written as DNA, the CDR3 is TGTGCCTGGAGTCGACTAGCGGGAGGTTACGAGCAGTACTTC. It yields the protein CAWSRLAGGYEQYF.

The chain recombines TRBV19 with TRBJ1-2, with 7 nucleotides matching TRBD1. The CDR3 has 13 amino acids. CDR1 LNHDA and CDR2 SQIVND come from the germline V gene (reference sequence). V dropped 4 bases and J dropped 8; count of bases not matched to a gene: 7. This CDR3 reads CASSTDRVTGYTF. The CDR3 nucleotides are TGTGCCAGTAGTACCGACAGGGTCACCGGCTACACCTTC.

V usage is TRBV6-5 and J usage is TRBJ1-2, with D tentatively TRBD1 (5 bases). The V gene's germline CDR1 is MNHEY and CDR2 SVGAGI. Trimming cost V 2 bases and J 1 base, with 5 bases left between them. The CDR3 spans 13 residues. The CDR3 spells CASSYDSNYGYTF. For the CDR3, the DNA is TGTGCCAGCAGTTACGACAGTAACTATGGCTACACCTTC.

The table lists this clone with a count of one. The chain employs TRBV10-3 and TRBJ2-1; D is unresolved. CDR3 size: 14 residues. V lost 7 bases to trimming and J lost 3 bases, with 13 bases between them. Germline lookup yields CDR1 ENHRY and CDR2 SYGVKD. In DNA form, the CDR3 reads TGTGCCATCACCCCCGACCCCAGCTACAATGAGCAGTTCTTC. Protein: CAITPDPSYNEQFF.

The chain is built from TRBV12-3 or TRBV12-4 and TRBJ2-5; D call uncertain. The V end lost 3 bases, the J end lost 7 bases, and 12 bases lay between the germline ends. The CDR3 spans 13 residues. CDR3 loop: CASSFERVGTQYF. The CDR3 DNA follows: TGTGCCAGCAGTTTTGAACGGGTGGGGACCCAGTACTTC.

This sequence joins TRBV27 and TRBJ1-1, with 7 bases aligning to TRBD1. The junction had 6 bases not matched to a gene; V was cut back by 8 bases and J by 3 bases. Germline V gene sequence: CDR1 MNHEY, CDR2 SMNVEV (reference sequence). The CDR3 covers 13 residues. The DNA for the CDR3 is TGTGCCAGCTCTCGACAGGGCGACACTGAAGCTTTCTTT. Protein product: CASSRQGDTEAFF.

The chain has TRBV21-1 and TRBJ2-3; the D call in the table, TRBD2, was not verified against the DNA. TRBV21-1 is tagged as a pseudogene. The CDR3 consists of 15 residues. CDR3 in amino acids: CASSMGAGEMDTQYF. CDR3 bases: TGTGCCAGCAGCATGGGAGCGGGAGAGATGGATACGCAGTATTTT.

Comments on this clone: Other DNA sequences from this sample encode an identical CDR3 as well. The chain employs TRBV6-5 and TRBJ2-7; 8 bases are a match to TRBD1. V shed 5 bases, J shed 5 bases, and the junction held 2 bases outside the gene matches. Germline values: CDR1 MNHEY, CDR2 SVGAGI. This CDR3 contains 12 residues. The CDR3 DNA reads as TGTGCCAGCAGTCCGACAGGGGACGAGCAGTACTTC. This gives the protein CASSPTGDEQYF.

This clone appeared once. The J gene is TRBJ1-2, the V gene TRBV28, with D uncertain. The CDR3 is 12 amino acids. Trimming cost V 9 bases and J 2 bases, with 10 bases left between them. The germline V gene encodes CDR1 MDHEN and CDR2 SYDVKM. The CDR3 here is CASERSNYGYTF. The CDR3 bases are TGTGCCAGTGAACGGTCAAACTATGGCTACACCTTC.

The V and J genes are TRBV7-8 and TRBJ1-4; maybe TRBD1 (5 bases). The V gene's germline CDR1 is SGHVS and CDR2 FQNEAQ. V was cut by 1 base and J by 8 bases, with 11 bases left in between. The CDR3 extends over 14 amino acids. DNA of the CDR3: TGTGCCAGCAGCTTAGTCAGGGTTGGGGAAAAACTGTTTTTT. It yields the protein CASSLVRVGEKLFF.

The V gene is TRBV27, the J gene TRBJ1-2; D not certain. The CDR3 spans 16 residues. Germline V lookup: CDR1 MNHEY, CDR2 SMNVEV (reference sequence). V lost 3 bases to trimming and J lost 8 bases, with 22 bases between them. The CDR3 sequence is CASSLMPPPGRGGYTF. The CDR3 region has the DNA TGTGCCAGCAGTTTGATGCCCCCGCCAGGCCGGGGAGGCTACACCTTC.

The genes are TRBV7-9 and TRBJ1-4, with 11 bases identical to TRBD1. Germline CDR1 is SEHNR and CDR2 is FQNEAQ (reference sequence). This CDR3 has 16 residues. V trimming: 6 bases; J trimming: 1 base; junction bases outside the gene matches: 4. CDR3: CASSLGQGETNEKLFF. CDR3 DNA: TGTGCCAGCAGTTTGGGACAGGGGGAAACTAATGAAAAACTGTTTTTT.